These 5 T cell receptor beta chains share one sample of origin, sequenced in a study of Graves' ophthalmopathy and Graves' hyperthyroidism. The study amplified TCR beta CDR3 regions using RNA transcripts. Second-round multiplex PCR came after a first-round RT-PCR that employed HTBI primers. TCRdb ran MiXCR on the multiplex PCR reads and lists one entry per CDR3 protein. The table shows 900,000 to 1,200,000 distinct CDR3 sequences, with about 40% occurring only once. Sequenced material: peripheral blood or thyroid tissue (not recorded which). The origin of the receptors is an adult man with Graves' hyperthyroidism.

This clonotype was found many times. The genes are TRBV10-2 and TRBJ2-7, with D maybe TRBD2 (6 bases). This CDR3 has 14 residues. V lost 4 bases to trimming and J lost 2 bases, with 12 bases between them. Germline lookup yields CDR1 WSHSY and CDR2 SAAADI. CDR3 sequence: CASSGDSAAYEQYF. The CDR3 DNA reads TGCGCCAGCAGTGGGGACTCCGCAGCCTACGAGCAGTACTTC.

The rearrangement links TRBV20-1 to TRBJ1-6, with D possibly TRBD1 on 6 matching bases. This CDR3 is 14 amino acids long. Trimming took 5 bases from V and 4 from J, leaving 12 bases between them. Germline V gene lookup returns CDR1 DFQATT and CDR2 SNEGSKA (reference sequence). DNA of the CDR3: TGCAGTGCTGCGGACAGATTGTATAATTCACCCCTCCACTTT. Protein: CSAADRLYNSPLHF.

The V call is TRBV15, the J call TRBJ1-1; 8 bases align to TRBD1. The CDR3 is 13 amino acids. The V and J ends lost 0 bases and 12 bases, in that order; junction bases with no gene match: 6. Looked up from germline, CDR1 is LNHNV and CDR2 is YYDKDF (reference sequence). As DNA, the CDR3 is TGTGCCACCAGCAGAGATCAGGGGGCGATGTCTTTCTTT. It is translated as CATSRDQGAMSFF.

There are many counts of this clonotype. The V call is TRBV7-9, the J call TRBJ1-6; no reliable D call. The V and J ends lost 5 bases and 6 bases respectively, with 11 bases between them. The CDR3 extends over 14 amino acids. Germline CDR1 SEHNR, CDR2 FQNEAQ (reference sequence). The CDR3 spells CASSGVGGNSPLHF. In nucleotides, the CDR3 is TGTGCCAGCAGCGGGGTTGGCGGTAATTCACCCCTCCACTTT.

The chain is built from TRBV20-1 and TRBJ2-7; 8 positions agree with TRBD2. CDR3 size: 15 residues. The V and J ends lost 5 bases and 2 bases, in that order; junction bases with no gene match: 11. In germline, CDR1 is DFQATT, CDR2 SNEGSKA (reference sequence). The CDR3 is CSAPGSGGMPYEQYF. As DNA, the CDR3 is TGCAGTGCTCCAGGGTCGGGAGGGATGCCCTACGAGCAGTACTTC.